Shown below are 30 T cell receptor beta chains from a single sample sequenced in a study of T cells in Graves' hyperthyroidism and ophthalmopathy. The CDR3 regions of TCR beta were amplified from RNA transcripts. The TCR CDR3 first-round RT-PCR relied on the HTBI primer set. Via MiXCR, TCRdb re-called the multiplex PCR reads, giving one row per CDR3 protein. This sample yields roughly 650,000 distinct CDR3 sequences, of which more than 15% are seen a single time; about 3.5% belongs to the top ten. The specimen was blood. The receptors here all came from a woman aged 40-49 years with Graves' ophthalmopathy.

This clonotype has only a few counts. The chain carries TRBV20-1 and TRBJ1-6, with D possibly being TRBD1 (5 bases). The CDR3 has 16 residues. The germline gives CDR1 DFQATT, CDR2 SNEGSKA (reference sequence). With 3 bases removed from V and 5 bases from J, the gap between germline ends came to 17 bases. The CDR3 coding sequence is TGCAGTGCTAGGGCAGCCCACCAGGGAGATAATTCACCCCTCCACTTT. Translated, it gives CSARAAHQGDNSPLHF.

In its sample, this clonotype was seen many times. The CDR3 loop is CASSPPGVFQETQYF. For the CDR3, the DNA is TGCGCCAGCAGCCCCCCTGGGGTATTTCAAGAGACCCAGTACTTC. The chain is built from TRBV5-1 and TRBJ2-5; D call uncertain. This CDR3 is 15 amino acids long. The V and J ends lost 4 bases and 2 bases respectively, with 15 bases between them. Germline V gene sequence: CDR1 SGHRS, CDR2 YFSETQ. Drawing the rest from reference TRBV5-1 and TRBJ2-5, the complete variable domain is KAGVTQTPRYLIKTRGQQVTLSCSPISGHRSVSWYQQTPGQGLQFLFEYFSETQRNKGNFPGRFSGRQFSNSRSEMNVSTLELGDSALYLCASSPPGVFQETQYFGPGTRLLVL.

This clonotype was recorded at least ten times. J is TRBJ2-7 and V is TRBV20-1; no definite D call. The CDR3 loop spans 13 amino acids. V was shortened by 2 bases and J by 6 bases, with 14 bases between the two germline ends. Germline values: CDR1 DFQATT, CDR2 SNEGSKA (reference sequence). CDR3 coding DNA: TGCAGTGCTAGAACTGGGTTCTTTCTCGAGCAGTACTTC. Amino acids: CSARTGFFLEQYF.

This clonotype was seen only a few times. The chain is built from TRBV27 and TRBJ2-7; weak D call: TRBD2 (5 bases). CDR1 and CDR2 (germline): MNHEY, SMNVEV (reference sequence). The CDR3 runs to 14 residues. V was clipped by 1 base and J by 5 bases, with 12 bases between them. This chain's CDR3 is CASSLYGVADEQYF. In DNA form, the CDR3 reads TGTGCCAGCAGTTTATACGGGGTGGCGGACGAGCAGTACTTC.

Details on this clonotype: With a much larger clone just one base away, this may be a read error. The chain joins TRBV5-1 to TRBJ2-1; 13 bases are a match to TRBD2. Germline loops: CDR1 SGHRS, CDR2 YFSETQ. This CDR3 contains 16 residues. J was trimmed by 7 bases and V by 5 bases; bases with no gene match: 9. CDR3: CASSPLGLAGPNEQFF. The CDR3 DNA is TGCGCCAGCAGTCCCCTGGGACTAGCGGGGCCAAATGAGCAGTTCTTC.

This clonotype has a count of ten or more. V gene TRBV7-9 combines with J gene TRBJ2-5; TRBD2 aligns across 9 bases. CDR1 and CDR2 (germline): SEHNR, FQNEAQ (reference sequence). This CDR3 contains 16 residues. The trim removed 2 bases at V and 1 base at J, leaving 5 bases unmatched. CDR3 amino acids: CASSLSSGGTQETQYF. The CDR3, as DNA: TGTGCCAGCAGCTTATCGAGCGGGGGGACCCAAGAGACCCAGTACTTC. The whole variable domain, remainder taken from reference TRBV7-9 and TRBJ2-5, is DTGVSQNPRHKITKRGQNVTFRCDPISEHNRLYWYRQTLGQGPEFLTYFQNEAQLEKSRLLSDRFSAERPKGSFSTLEIQRTEQGDSAMYLCASSLSSGGTQETQYFGPGTRLLVL.

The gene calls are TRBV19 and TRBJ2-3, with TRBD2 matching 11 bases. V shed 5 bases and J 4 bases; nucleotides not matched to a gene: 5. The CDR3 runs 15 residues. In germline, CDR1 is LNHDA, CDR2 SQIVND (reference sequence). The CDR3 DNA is TGTGCCAGTAGTTTACATAGCGGGAGGGCAGATACGCAGTATTTT. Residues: CASSLHSGRADTQYF.

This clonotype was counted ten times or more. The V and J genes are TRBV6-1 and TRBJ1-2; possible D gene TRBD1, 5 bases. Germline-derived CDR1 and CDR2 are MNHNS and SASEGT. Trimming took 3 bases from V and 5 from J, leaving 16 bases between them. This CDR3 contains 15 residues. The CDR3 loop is CASSDAGPRGYGYTF. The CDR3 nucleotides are TGTGCCAGCAGTGACGCGGGGCCCCGGGGGTATGGCTACACCTTC.

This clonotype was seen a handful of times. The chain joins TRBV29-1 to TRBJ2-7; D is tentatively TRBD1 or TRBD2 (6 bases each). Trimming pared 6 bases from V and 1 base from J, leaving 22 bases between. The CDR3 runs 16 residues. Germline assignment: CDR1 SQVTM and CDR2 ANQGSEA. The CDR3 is CSVRGEWGMGSYEQYF. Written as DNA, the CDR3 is TGCAGCGTGAGGGGGGAGTGGGGAATGGGGTCCTACGAGCAGTACTTC.

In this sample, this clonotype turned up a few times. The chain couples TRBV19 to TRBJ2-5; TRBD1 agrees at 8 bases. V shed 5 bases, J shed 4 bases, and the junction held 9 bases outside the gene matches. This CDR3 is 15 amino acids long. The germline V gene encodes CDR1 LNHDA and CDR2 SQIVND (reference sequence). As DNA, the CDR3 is TGTGCCAGTAGTTCCGCAGACAGGGGAGGAGAGACCCAGTACTTC. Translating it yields CASSSADRGGETQYF.

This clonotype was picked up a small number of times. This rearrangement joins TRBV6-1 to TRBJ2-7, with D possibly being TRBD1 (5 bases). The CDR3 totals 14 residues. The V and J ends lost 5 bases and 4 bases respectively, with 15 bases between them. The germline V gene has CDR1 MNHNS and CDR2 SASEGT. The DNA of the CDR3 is TGTGCCAGCAGTAGACAGAGTAACAATTACGAGCAGTACTTC. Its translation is CASSRQSNNYEQYF.

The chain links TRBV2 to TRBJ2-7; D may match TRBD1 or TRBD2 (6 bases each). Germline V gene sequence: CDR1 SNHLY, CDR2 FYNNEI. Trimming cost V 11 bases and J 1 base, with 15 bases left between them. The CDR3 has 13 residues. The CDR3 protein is CAGSLGGSYEQYF. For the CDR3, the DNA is TGTGCCGGCTCCCTAGGGGGGTCCTACGAGCAGTACTTC.

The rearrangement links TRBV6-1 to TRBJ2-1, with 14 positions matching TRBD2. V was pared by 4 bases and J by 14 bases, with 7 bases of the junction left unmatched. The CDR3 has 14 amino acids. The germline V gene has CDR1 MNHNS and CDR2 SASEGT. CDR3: CASSATSGGAEEFF. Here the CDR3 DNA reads TGTGCCAGCAGTGCGACTAGCGGGGGGGCCGAGGAGTTCTTC.

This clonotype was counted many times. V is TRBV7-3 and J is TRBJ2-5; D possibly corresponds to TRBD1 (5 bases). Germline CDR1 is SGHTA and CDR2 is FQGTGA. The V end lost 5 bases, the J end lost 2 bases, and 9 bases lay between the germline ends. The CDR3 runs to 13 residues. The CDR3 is CASSTTVQETQYF. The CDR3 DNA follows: TGTGCCAGCAGCACGACAGTACAAGAGACCCAGTACTTC.

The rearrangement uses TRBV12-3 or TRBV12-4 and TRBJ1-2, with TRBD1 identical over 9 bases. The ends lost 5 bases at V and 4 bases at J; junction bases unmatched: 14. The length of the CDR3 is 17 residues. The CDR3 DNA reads TGTGCCAGCAGTCTGGGGGGTGGGACAGGGTCCAGCTATGGCTACACCTTC. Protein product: CASSLGGGTGSSYGYTF.

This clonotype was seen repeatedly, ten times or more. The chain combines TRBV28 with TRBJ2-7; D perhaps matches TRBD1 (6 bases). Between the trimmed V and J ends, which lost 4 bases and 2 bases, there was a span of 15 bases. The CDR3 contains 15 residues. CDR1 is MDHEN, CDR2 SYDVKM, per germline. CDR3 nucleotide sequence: TGTGCCAGCAGTTCGCCGACAGGATGGACCTACGAGCAGTACTTC. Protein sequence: CASSSPTGWTYEQYF.

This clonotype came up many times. DNA for the CDR3: TGTGCCAGCACCGCCCGGAGGAGGAATTCACCCCTCCACTTT. Protein: CASTARRRNSPLHF. The chain joins TRBV12-3 or TRBV12-4 to TRBJ1-6, with D uncertain. This CDR3 has 14 amino acids. Deletions cut 7 bases from V and 7 bases from J, with 14 bases between.

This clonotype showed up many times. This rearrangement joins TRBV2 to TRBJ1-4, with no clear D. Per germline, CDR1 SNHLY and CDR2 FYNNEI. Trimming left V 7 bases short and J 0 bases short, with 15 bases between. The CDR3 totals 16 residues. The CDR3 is CASTGVTRTTNEKLFF. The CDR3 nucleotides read TGTGCCAGCACCGGAGTGACCCGGACAACTAATGAAAAACTGTTTTTT. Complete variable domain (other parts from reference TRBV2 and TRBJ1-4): EPEVTQTPSHQVTQMGQEVILRCVPISNHLYFYWYRQILGQKVEFLVSFYNNEISEKSEIFDDQFSVERPDGSNFTLKIRSTKLEDSAMYFCASTGVTRTTNEKLFFGSGTQLSVL.

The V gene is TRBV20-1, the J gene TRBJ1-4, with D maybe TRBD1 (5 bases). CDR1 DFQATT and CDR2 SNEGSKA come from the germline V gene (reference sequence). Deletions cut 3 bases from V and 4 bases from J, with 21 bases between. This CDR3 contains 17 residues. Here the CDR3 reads CSARGTRQPQVNEKLFF. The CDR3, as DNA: TGCAGTGCTAGGGGGACGAGACAGCCACAGGTTAATGAAAAACTGTTTTTT.

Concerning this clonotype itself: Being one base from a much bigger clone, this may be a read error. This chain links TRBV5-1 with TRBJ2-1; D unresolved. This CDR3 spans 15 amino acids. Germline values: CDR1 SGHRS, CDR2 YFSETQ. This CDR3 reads CASSLVAQKYNEQLF. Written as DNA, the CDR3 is TGCGCCAGCAGCTTGGTGGCACAAAAGTACAATGAGCAGCTCTTC.

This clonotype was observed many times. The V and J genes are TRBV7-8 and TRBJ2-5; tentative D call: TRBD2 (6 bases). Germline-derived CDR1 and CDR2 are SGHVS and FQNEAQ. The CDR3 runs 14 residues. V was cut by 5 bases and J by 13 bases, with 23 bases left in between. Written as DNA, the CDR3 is TGTGCCAGCAGCCTCTCCGGGACTGTTCCCCTGATGTACTTC. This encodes CASSLSGTVPLMYF.

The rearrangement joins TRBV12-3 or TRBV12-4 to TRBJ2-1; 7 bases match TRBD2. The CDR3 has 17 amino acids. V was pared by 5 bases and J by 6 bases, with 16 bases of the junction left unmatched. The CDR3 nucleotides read TGTGCCAGCAGTACATCTAAGGGGACTACCTGGACCAATGAGCAGTTCTTC. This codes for CASSTSKGTTWTNEQFF.

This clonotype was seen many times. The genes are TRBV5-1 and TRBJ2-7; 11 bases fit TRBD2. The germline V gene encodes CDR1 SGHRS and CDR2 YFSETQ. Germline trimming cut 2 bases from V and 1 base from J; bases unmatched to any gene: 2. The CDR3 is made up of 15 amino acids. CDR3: CASSLLAGVSYEQYF. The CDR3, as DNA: TGCGCCAGCAGCTTACTAGCGGGAGTGTCCTACGAGCAGTACTTC. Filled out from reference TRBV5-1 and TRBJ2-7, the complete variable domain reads KAGVTQTPRYLIKTRGQQVTLSCSPISGHRSVSWYQQTPGQGLQFLFEYFSETQRNKGNFPGRFSGRQFSNSRSEMNVSTLELGDSALYLCASSLLAGVSYEQYFGPGTRLTVT.

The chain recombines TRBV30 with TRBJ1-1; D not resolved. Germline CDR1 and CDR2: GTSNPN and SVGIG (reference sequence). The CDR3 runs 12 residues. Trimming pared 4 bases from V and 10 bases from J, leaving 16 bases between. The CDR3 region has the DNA TGTGCCTGGACGGTCCCGGGTTTGGTAGCTTTCTTT. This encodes CAWTVPGLVAFF.

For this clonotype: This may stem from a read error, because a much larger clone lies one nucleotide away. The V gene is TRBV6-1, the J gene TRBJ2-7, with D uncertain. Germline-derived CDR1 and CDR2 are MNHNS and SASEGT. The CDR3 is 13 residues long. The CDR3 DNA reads TGTGCCAGCAGGAACATCCCCTCCTACGAGCAGTGCTTC. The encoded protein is CASRNIPSYEQCF.

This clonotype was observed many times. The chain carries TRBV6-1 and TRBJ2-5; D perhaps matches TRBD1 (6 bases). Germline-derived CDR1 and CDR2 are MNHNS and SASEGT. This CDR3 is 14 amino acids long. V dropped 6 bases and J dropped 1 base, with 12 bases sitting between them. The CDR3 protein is CASRRGQPQETQYF. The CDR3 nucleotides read TGTGCCAGCAGACGCGGACAGCCCCAAGAGACCCAGTACTTC.

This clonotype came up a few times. The CDR3 nucleotides read TGTGCCAGCACCCCCAGAGGGGGGCCCAATCAGCCCCAGCATTTT. It yields the protein CASTPRGGPNQPQHF. The chain links TRBV12-3 or TRBV12-4 to TRBJ1-5; maybe TRBD1 (6 bases). The CDR3 contains 15 residues. V was cut by 7 bases and J by 3 bases, with 16 bases left in between.

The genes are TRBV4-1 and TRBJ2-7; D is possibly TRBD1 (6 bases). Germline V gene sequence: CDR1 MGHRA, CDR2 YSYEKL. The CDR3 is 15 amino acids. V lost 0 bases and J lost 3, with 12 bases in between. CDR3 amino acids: CASSQDDRPDYEQYF. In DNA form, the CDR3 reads TGCGCCAGCAGCCAAGATGACAGGCCCGACTACGAGCAGTACTTC.

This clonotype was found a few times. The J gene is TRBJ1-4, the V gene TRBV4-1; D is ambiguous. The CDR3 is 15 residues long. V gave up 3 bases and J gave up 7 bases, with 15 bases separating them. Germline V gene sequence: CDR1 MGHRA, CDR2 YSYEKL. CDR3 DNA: TGCGCCAGCAGCCACGATACACGGTTGGGTGAAAAACTGTTTTTT. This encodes CASSHDTRLGEKLFF.

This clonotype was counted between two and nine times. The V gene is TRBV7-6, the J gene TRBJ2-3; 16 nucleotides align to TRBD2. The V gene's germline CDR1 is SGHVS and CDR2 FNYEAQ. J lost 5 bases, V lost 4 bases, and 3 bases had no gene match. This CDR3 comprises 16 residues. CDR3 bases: TGTGCCAGCAGCTCCGGGACTAGCGGGGGGGGAGATACGCAGTATTTT. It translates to CASSSGTSGGGDTQYF.